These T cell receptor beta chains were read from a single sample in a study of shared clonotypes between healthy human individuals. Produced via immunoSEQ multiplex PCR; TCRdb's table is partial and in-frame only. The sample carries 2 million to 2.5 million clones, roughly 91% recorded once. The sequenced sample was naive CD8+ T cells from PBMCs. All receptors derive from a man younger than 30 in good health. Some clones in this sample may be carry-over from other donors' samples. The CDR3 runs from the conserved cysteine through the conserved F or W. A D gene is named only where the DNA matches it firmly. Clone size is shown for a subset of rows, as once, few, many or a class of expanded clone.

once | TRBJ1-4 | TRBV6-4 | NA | TGTGCCAGCAGTATTTTAGGGGTACGTGAAAAACTGTTTTTT | CASSILGVREKLFF
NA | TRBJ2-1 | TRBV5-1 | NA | TGCGCCAGCAGCTTGACCTCCCCCCGGGAGCAGTTCTTC | CASSLTSPREQFF
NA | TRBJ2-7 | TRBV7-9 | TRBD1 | TGTGCCAGCAGCTTAGCAGAGGGGGCGAAGTACCGGGATAACTACGAGCAGTACTTC | CASSLAEGAKYRDNYEQYF
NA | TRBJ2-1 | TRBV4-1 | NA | TGCGCCAGCAGCCCTACCAGCTCCTACAATGAGCAGTTCTTC | CASSPTSSYNEQFF
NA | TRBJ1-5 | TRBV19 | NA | TGTGCCAGTTGTCCCCTGCGGGGTCAGCCCCAGCATTTT | CASCPLRGQPQHF
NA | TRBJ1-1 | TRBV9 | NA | TGTGCCAGCAGCGTACAGGGAGCGCCCACTGAAGCTTTCTTT | CASSVQGAPTEAFF
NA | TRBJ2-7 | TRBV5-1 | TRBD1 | TGCGCCAGCAGCTTGGGGGACAGTTCCTACGAGCAGTACTTC | CASSLGDSSYEQYF
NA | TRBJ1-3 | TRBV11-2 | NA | TGTGCCAGCAGCTATTTCCTAAGGGGCGGAAACACCATATATTTT | CASSYFLRGGNTIYF
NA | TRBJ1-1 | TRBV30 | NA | TGTGCCCAAACTACCGGGGTCAACACTGAAGCTTTCTTT | CAQTTGVNTEAFF
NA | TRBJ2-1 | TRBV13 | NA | TGTGCCAGCAGCTTAAGTTCCTCCTACAATGAGCAGTTCTTC | CASSLSSSYNEQFF
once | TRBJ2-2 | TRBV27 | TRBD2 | TGTGCCAGCAGTTATGGGACTAGGCTAACCGGGGAGCTGTTTTTT | CASSYGTRLTGELFF
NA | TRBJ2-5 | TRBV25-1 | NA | TGTGCCAGCAGACAGGGTGGGGAGACCCAGTACTTC | CASRQGGETQYF
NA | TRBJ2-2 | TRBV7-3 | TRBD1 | TGTGCCAGCAGCTTGGGGACAGGGGAAACCGGGGAGCTGTTTTTT | CASSLGTGETGELFF